What follows is one TCR beta chain and its context. V gave up 5 bases and J gave up 3 bases, with 5 bases separating them. Germline lookup yields CDR1 SGHAT and CDR2 FQNNGV. CDR3 length: 11 residues. These data originate in a study of blood T cell repertoires in COVID-19. Authors' analysis steps: Cell counts per sample came from amplifying reference gene primers. TCRdb keeps only in-frame clones here, not all; method: immunoSEQ multiplex PCR. V and J calls and clone size follow that table, whereas D and trimming were derived from the DNA. The sample holds 260,000 or so clones, roughly 86% seen once. The material sequenced was peripheral blood. J is TRBJ2-7 and V is TRBV11-2; no definite D call. This clonotype was obtained from a human donor in a cohort sampled during active COVID-19. The CDR3 bases are TGTGCCAGCAGCCCCAACTACGAGCAGTACTTC. It encodes CASSPNYEQYF.